This T cell receptor (beta chain) was documented in a study of blood T cell repertoires in COVID-19. Sequenced by immunoSEQ multiplex PCR; TCRdb stores in-frame clones only, minus some. This sample yields over 120,000 clones, of which roughly 83% are seen a single time; approximately 5.2% belongs to the top ten. The CDR3 is made up of 13 amino acids. The V call is TRBV21-1, the J call TRBJ1-2; TRBD1 was called by the table and not checked on the DNA. TRBV21-1 is assigned pseudogene status. This clonotype was obtained from a woman in her sixties or seventies with COVID-19, enrolled during active disease. Sequencing used peripheral blood. CDR3 nucleotide sequence: TGTGCCAGCAGCGTGACAGTTTCGATTCGCTACACCTTC. Translating it yields CASSVTVSIRYTF.